The 30 T cell receptor beta chains below come from one sample, sequenced in a study of blood T cell repertoires in COVID-19. Only in-frame clones appear in the TCRdb table, and some are missing; sequencing was by immunoSEQ multiplex PCR. The table records about 520,000 clones, 80% to 90% of them present only once. Sequenced sample: peripheral blood. These receptors all come from a human donor in a cohort sampled during active COVID-19.

The rearrangement joins TRBV6-6 to TRBJ2-5; 7 nucleotides agree with TRBD1. CDR3 size: 15 residues. V was pared by 6 bases and J by 5 bases, with 12 bases of the junction left unmatched. Germline CDR1 is MNHNY and CDR2 is SVGAGI (reference sequence). This chain's CDR3 is CASRAFRGSEETQYF. In DNA form, the CDR3 reads TGTGCCAGCAGGGCTTTCAGGGGGAGCGAGGAGACCCAGTACTTC.

This sequence joins TRBV19 and TRBJ1-1; 9 bases align to TRBD1. CDR1 and CDR2 (germline): LNHDA, SQIVND (reference sequence). The CDR3 covers 13 residues. The junction had 3 bases not matched to a gene; V was cut back by 6 bases and J by 4 bases. The CDR3 here is CASRTGGVTEAFF. CDR3 DNA sequence: TGTGCCAGTAGGACAGGGGGAGTCACTGAAGCTTTCTTT.

The rearrangement uses TRBV18 and TRBJ2-6; 12 bases are a match to TRBD1. CDR3 size: 21 residues. CDR1 KGHSH and CDR2 LQKENI come from the germline V gene. V was pared by 4 bases and J by 2 bases, with 15 bases of the junction left unmatched. The CDR3 coding sequence is TGTGCCAGCTCACTCCGCAGATTTCCGGGACAGGGGGCCCCTGGGGCCAACGTCCTGACTTTC. Residues: CASSLRRFPGQGAPGANVLTF.

The rearrangement links TRBV15 to TRBJ1-2; D is unclear. Trimming pared 0 bases from V and 0 bases from J, leaving 17 bases between. Germline V gene data show CDR1 as LNHNV and CDR2 as YYDKDF (reference sequence). The CDR3 runs to 18 residues. DNA for the CDR3: TGTGCCACCAGCAGAGATAGGCGGACGTGGAGGTCTAACTATGGCTACACCTTC. It specifies CATSRDRRTWRSNYGYTF. Full variable domain (rest looked up from reference TRBV15 and TRBJ1-2): DAMVIQNPRYQVTQFGKPVTLSCSQTLNHNVMYWYQQKSSQAPKLLFHYYDKDFNNEADTPDNFQSRRPNTSFCFLDIRSPGLGDTAMYLCATSRDRRTWRSNYGYTFGSGTRLTVV.

This chain joins TRBV13 and TRBJ1-1; 8 positions match TRBD1. Unmatched junction bases numbered 7, after V lost 7 bases and J lost 3 bases. Germline V gives CDR1 PRHDT, CDR2 FYEKMQ (reference sequence). The CDR3 is 14 amino acids. The CDR3 spells CASTSRRGHTEAFF. As DNA, the CDR3 is TGTGCCAGCACCTCTCGCAGGGGGCACACTGAAGCTTTCTTT.

A single count supports this clone. The chain uses TRBV5-1 and TRBJ1-1; unclear D gene. This CDR3 spans 17 amino acids. Trimming took off 4 bases at V and 5 bases at J, with 24 bases between the two ends. Germline V gene lookup returns CDR1 SGHRS and CDR2 YFSETQ. DNA for the CDR3: TGCGCCAGCAGCCCCGTCTTCCCGGGGTCGCCCGGGACTGAAGCTTTCTTT. This encodes CASSPVFPGSPGTEAFF.

This chain connects TRBV29-1 to TRBJ2-5; D is uncertain. Germline CDR1 is SQVTM and CDR2 is ANQGSEA. V lost 2 bases and J 4 bases, leaving 17 bases between the germline ends. This CDR3 is 15 amino acids long. The DNA of the CDR3 is TGCAGCGTTGAAATAGGCAGGTTTCAGGCAGAGACCCAGTACTTC. Protein sequence: CSVEIGRFQAETQYF.

In its sample, this clone was seen a few times. The gene calls are TRBV9 and TRBJ1-1; 7 bases align to TRBD1. Trimming cost V 5 bases and J 0 bases; bases outside gene matches: 1. Germline CDR1 reads SGDLS; CDR2 reads YYNGEE. The CDR3 has 13 amino acids. CDR3 protein: CASRGQMNTEAFF. CDR3 in DNA: TGTGCCAGCAGGGGACAGATGAACACTGAAGCTTTCTTT.

This clone was seen a handful of times. The V gene is TRBV28, the J gene TRBJ1-5, with a tentative D call TRBD1 (5 bases). Germline loops: CDR1 MDHEN, CDR2 SYDVKM. The CDR3 is made up of 17 amino acids. V dropped 2 bases and J dropped 2 bases, with 16 bases sitting between them. The CDR3 is CASSLGAGTGCNQPQHF. The DNA of the CDR3 is TGTGCCAGCAGTTTAGGGGCCGGAACAGGATGCAATCAGCCCCAGCATTTT.

The V call is TRBV6-5, the J call TRBJ2-7; unclear D gene. This CDR3 has 13 amino acids. V was cut by 2 bases and J by 0 bases, with 5 bases left in between. Germline V lookup: CDR1 MNHEY, CDR2 SVGAGI. CDR3: CASSYVSSYEQYF. The CDR3 bases are TGTGCCAGCAGTTACGTGAGCTCCTACGAGCAGTACTTC.

For this clone: At the DNA level, this CDR3 is encoded by other sequences in the same sample as well. The CDR3 nucleotides read TGTGCCAGCTCTCCCGGCCGGGGGGAGACCCAGTACTTC. The encoded protein is CASSPGRGETQYF. V is TRBV18 and J is TRBJ2-5, with a weak D call TRBD2 (6 bases). CDR1 and CDR2 from the germline V gene are KGHSH and LQKENI. The CDR3 sequence is 13 residues long. Trimming shortened V by 6 bases and J by 5 bases, and 13 bases separated the two germline ends.

The genes are TRBV19 and TRBJ2-1; D remains unclear. The CDR3 totals 16 residues. The germline V gene has CDR1 LNHDA and CDR2 SQIVND (reference sequence). V shed 5 bases and J shed 0 bases, with 14 bases lying between them. This CDR3 reads CASSPRPSSSYNEQFF. The DNA of the CDR3 is TGTGCCAGTAGTCCACGTCCCTCGAGCTCCTACAATGAGCAGTTCTTC.

The chain's CDR3 is CASRTSGVNEQFF. In nucleotides, the CDR3 is TGTGCCAGCAGGACTAGCGGGGTAAATGAGCAGTTCTTC. The chain links TRBV25-1 to TRBJ2-1; TRBD2 aligns across 11 bases. CDR1 is MGHDK, CDR2 SYGVNS, per germline. After removal of 6 bases from V and 7 bases from J, the junction contained 2 bases not matched to a gene. The CDR3 is made up of 13 amino acids.

The chain uses TRBV30 and TRBJ2-7, with D possibly matching TRBD2 (5 bases). The CDR3 is 15 residues long. The V end was cut by 2 bases, the J end by 3 bases, with 17 bases between. The germline V gene has CDR1 GTSNPN and CDR2 SVGIG (reference sequence). The CDR3 DNA reads as TGTGCCTGGAGTCCACCGGGGAGCGCGAGCTACGAGCAGTACTTC. Its translation: CAWSPPGSASYEQYF. Variable domain in full (rest from reference TRBV30 and TRBJ2-7): SQTIHQWPATLVQPVGSPLSLECTVEGTSNPNLYWYRQAAGRGLQLLFYSVGIGQISSEVPQNLSASRPQDRQFILSSKKLLLSDSGFYLCAWSPPGSASYEQYFGPGTRLTVT.

V usage is TRBV19 and J usage is TRBJ2-5; 11 nucleotides align to TRBD1. CDR1 and CDR2 from the germline V gene are LNHDA and SQIVND (reference sequence). CDR3 length equals 14 residues. The V and J ends lost 8 bases and 5 bases, in that order; junction bases with no gene match: 7. CDR3 protein: CASAGTGGPETQYF. The CDR3 DNA is TGTGCCAGTGCCGGGACAGGGGGTCCTGAGACCCAGTACTTC.

In this sample, this clone turned up a few times. This chain uses TRBV7-2 with TRBJ1-5; D is unresolved. Germline-derived CDR1 and CDR2 are SGHTA and FQGNSA. The CDR3 length is 17 residues. V shed 1 base and J shed 1 base, with 14 bases lying between them. Written as DNA, the CDR3 is TGTGCCAGCAGCTTAGGAGGTCGACGTACAAGCAATCAGCCCCAGCATTTT. Its translation: CASSLGGRRTSNQPQHF. Full variable domain (missing parts from reference TRBV7-2 and TRBJ1-5): GAGVSQSPSNKVTEKGKDVELRCDPISGHTALYWYRQSLGQGLEFLIYFQGNSAPDKSGLPSDRFSAERTGGSVSTLTIQRTQQEDSAVYLCASSLGGRRTSNQPQHFGDGTRLSIL.

In DNA, the CDR3 is TGTGCCACCAGTGATTTAACTGACGCGGACAGCCCAGTCTCCTACGAGCAGTACTTC. Its translation: CATSDLTDADSPVSYEQYF. This sequence joins TRBV24-1 and TRBJ2-7, with D maybe TRBD1 (6 bases). V dropped 1 base and J dropped 0 bases, with 21 bases sitting between them. The CDR3 is 19 residues long. CDR1 is KGHDR and CDR2 is SFDVKD in the germline V gene.

The table lists this clone with a count of one. J is TRBJ2-5 and V is TRBV10-3, with 8 nucleotides matching TRBD1. V lost 4 bases and J lost 1; bases outside the gene matches: 5. The CDR3 has 15 residues. Germline V gene data show CDR1 as ENHRY and CDR2 as SYGVKD. The CDR3 loop is CAISGTGGTQETQYF. The CDR3 coding sequence is TGTGCCATCAGTGGAACAGGGGGGACCCAAGAGACCCAGTACTTC.

This clone was counted once. This chain links TRBV28 with TRBJ1-2; D remains ambiguous. Germline assignment: CDR1 MDHEN and CDR2 SYDVKM. V was shortened by 8 bases and J by 4 bases, with 14 bases between the two germline ends. This CDR3 spans 13 amino acids. As DNA, the CDR3 is TGTGCCAGCGCCAGTATAAGTCCCTATGGCTACACCTTC. It codes for CASASISPYGYTF.

This clone was recorded only once. V is TRBV11-1 and J is TRBJ1-1; a possible D gene is TRBD1 (5 bases). CDR3 length equals 14 residues. The germline CDR1 and CDR2 sequences are SGHAT and FQDESV (reference sequence). With 1 base removed from V and 4 bases from J, the gap between germline ends came to 10 bases. The CDR3 loop reads CASSLVQGGTEAFF. The CDR3 DNA sequence: TGTGCCAGCAGCTTAGTTCAGGGAGGCACTGAAGCTTTCTTT. Drawing the rest from reference TRBV11-1 and TRBJ1-1, the complete variable domain is EAEVAQSPRYKITEKSQAVAFWCDPISGHATLYWYRQILGQGPELLVQFQDESVVDDSQLPKDRFSAERLKGVDSTLKIQPAELGDSAMYLCASSLVQGGTEAFFGQGTRLTVV.

This chain joins TRBV28 and TRBJ2-3; TRBD2 matches 7 bases. The CDR3 contains 15 residues. The germline V gene encodes CDR1 MDHEN and CDR2 SYDVKM. The V and J ends lost 5 bases and 4 bases, in that order; junction bases with no gene match: 9. As DNA, the CDR3 is TGTGCCAGCAGTCCCGCGGCGGGAGCTTCAGATACGCAGTATTTT. Translating it yields CASSPAAGASDTQYF.

The rearrangement links TRBV4-3 to TRBJ2-3; 11 positions match TRBD2. V trimming: 0 bases; J trimming: 8 bases; junction bases outside the gene matches: 7. The CDR3 runs to 16 residues. CDR1 is LGHNA and CDR2 is YSLEER in the germline V gene. In DNA form, the CDR3 reads TGCGCCAGCAGCCAAGACCCACTAGCGGGAGTGGGTACGCAGTATTTT. It translates to CASSQDPLAGVGTQYF.

This chain uses TRBV25-1 with TRBJ2-7; 12 nucleotides agree with TRBD1. The CDR3 spans 15 residues. The V gene end was trimmed by 6 bases and the J gene end by 5 bases; junction bases not matched to a gene: 8. The germline gives CDR1 MGHDK, CDR2 SYGVNS. The CDR3 loop reads CASSTTGTGGNEQYF. DNA of the CDR3: TGTGCCAGCAGCACCACCGGGACAGGGGGCAACGAGCAGTACTTC.

The chain has TRBV5-6 and TRBJ2-5; 12 bases match TRBD1. CDR1 is SGHDT, CDR2 YYEEEE, per germline. This CDR3 comprises 17 residues. V was pared by 7 bases and J by 6 bases, with 16 bases of the junction left unmatched. In nucleotides, the CDR3 is TGTGCCAGCCTCAACGGCGGGACAGGGGGCTTAGGAAAGACCCAGTACTTC. Protein: CASLNGGTGGLGKTQYF.

This chain joins TRBV5-1 and TRBJ2-1; TRBD2 aligns across 10 bases. The germline CDR1 and CDR2 sequences are SGHRS and YFSETQ. The CDR3 is made up of 17 amino acids. J was trimmed by 3 bases and V by 4 bases; bases with no gene match: 10. CDR3: CASSAGFGTSVYNEQFF. The DNA of the CDR3 is TGCGCCAGCAGCGCGGGGTTCGGGACTAGCGTCTACAATGAGCAGTTCTTC. Variable domain in full (rest from reference TRBV5-1 and TRBJ2-1): KAGVTQTPRYLIKTRGQQVTLSCSPISGHRSVSWYQQTPGQGLQFLFEYFSETQRNKGNFPGRFSGRQFSNSRSEMNVSTLELGDSALYLCASSAGFGTSVYNEQFFGPGTRLTVL.

This clone appeared once. The J gene is TRBJ2-1, the V gene TRBV24-1, with D perhaps TRBD1 (6 bases). The V end was cut by 9 bases, the J end by 5 bases, with 13 bases between. The CDR3 length is 13 residues. Germline CDR1 KGHDR, CDR2 SFDVKD. The CDR3 region is CATRAGANNEQFF. DNA of the CDR3: TGTGCCACCCGGGCAGGGGCGAACAATGAGCAGTTCTTC.

The V call is TRBV6-2 or TRBV6-3, the J call TRBJ2-1, with 13 bases that match TRBD2. V lost 6 bases and J lost 7; bases outside the gene matches: 6. Germline assignment: CDR1 MNHEY and CDR2 SVGEGT. The CDR3 loop spans 15 amino acids. The CDR3, as DNA: TGTGCCAGCAGCCGGACTAGCGGGGGTCTAAATGAGCAGTTCTTC. This gives the protein CASSRTSGGLNEQFF.

The gene calls are TRBV28 and TRBJ1-1, with 8 bases that match TRBD1. CDR3 size: 13 residues. Trimming at V came to 6 bases and at J to 1 base, leaving 1 base not matched to a gene. Germline assignment: CDR1 MDHEN and CDR2 SYDVKM. This CDR3 is CASRGTGNTEAFF. Written as DNA, the CDR3 is TGTGCCAGCAGGGGGACAGGGAACACTGAAGCTTTCTTT.

The chain joins TRBV11-2 to TRBJ2-5; D is ambiguous. Germline CDR1 is SGHAT and CDR2 is FQNNGV. The CDR3 is made up of 13 amino acids. The V and J ends lost 1 base and 7 bases respectively, with 10 bases between them. The CDR3 DNA is TGTGCCAGCAGCTTAGTCCCCCCAGGGACCCAGTACTTC. Its protein product is CASSLVPPGTQYF.

This rearrangement joins TRBV5-1 to TRBJ2-7; D possibly corresponds to TRBD1 (6 bases). Trimming left V 1 base short and J 7 bases short, with 12 bases between. In germline, CDR1 is SGHRS, CDR2 YFSETQ. The length of the CDR3 is 13 residues. The CDR3 region has the DNA TGCGCCAGCAGCTTGTCAGGGGCGCGGGAGCAGTACTTC. This encodes CASSLSGAREQYF.